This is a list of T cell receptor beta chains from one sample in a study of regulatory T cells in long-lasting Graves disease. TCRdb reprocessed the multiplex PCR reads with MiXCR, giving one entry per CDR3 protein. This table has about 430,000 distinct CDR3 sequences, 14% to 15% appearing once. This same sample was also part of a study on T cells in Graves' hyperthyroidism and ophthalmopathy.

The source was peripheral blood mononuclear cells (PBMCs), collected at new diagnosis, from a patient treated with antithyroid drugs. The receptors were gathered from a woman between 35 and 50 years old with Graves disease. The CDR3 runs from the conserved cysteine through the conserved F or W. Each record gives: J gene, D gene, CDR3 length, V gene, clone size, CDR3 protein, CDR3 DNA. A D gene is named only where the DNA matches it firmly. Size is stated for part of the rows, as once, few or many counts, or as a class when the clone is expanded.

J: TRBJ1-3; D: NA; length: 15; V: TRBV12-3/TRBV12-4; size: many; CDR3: CASSFRTISGNTIYF; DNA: TGTGCCAGCAGCTTCAGGACTATATCTGGAAACACCATATATTTT
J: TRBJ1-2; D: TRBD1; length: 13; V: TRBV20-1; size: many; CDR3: CSASTGGWYGYTF; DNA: TGCAGTGCTAGTACAGGGGGTTGGTATGGCTACACCTTC
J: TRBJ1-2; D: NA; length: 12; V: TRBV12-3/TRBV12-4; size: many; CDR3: CASSFKFYGYTF; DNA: TGTGCCAGCAGTTTCAAGTTCTATGGCTACACCTTC
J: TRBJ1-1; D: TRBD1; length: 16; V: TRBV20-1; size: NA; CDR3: CSARISGRGLLTEAFF; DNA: TGCAGTGCTAGGATAAGCGGCAGGGGGCTTCTCACTGAAGCTTTCTTT
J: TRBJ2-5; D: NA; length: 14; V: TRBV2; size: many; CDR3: CASSDGRRGETQYF; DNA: TGTGCCAGCAGTGACGGCAGGAGAGGGGAGACCCAGTACTTC
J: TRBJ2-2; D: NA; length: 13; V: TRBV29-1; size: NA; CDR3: CSVGPMDTGELFF; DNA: TGCAGCGTTGGCCCCATGGACACCGGGGAGCTGTTTTTT
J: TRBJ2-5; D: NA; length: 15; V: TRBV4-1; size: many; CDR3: CASSQDYGTRETQYF; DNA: TGCGCCAGCAGCCAAGATTATGGGACTCGGGAGACCCAGTACTTC
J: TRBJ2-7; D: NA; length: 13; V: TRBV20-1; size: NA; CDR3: CSAHTRHSYEQYF; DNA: TGCAGTGCTCATACTAGACACTCCTACGAGCAGTACTTC
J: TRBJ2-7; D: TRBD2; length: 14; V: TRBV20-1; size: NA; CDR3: CSAQKREHTYEQYF; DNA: TGCAGTGCACAGAAGCGGGAACATACCTACGAGCAGTACTTC
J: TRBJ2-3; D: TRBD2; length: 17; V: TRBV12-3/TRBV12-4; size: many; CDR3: CASRANGGLAESDTQYF; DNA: TGTGCCAGCAGAGCGAACGGGGGACTAGCGGAATCAGATACGCAGTATTTT
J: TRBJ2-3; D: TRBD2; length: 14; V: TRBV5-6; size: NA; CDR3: CASSLIGTSGTQYF; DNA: TGTGCCAGCAGCTTGATCGGGACTAGCGGAACGCAGTATTTT
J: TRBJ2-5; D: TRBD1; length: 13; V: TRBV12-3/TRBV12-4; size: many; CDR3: CASSLGQLETQYF; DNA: TGTGCCAGCAGTTTGGGACAGCTAGAGACCCAGTACTTC
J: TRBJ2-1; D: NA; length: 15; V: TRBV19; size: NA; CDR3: CASSMMELSYNEQFF; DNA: TGTGCCAGTAGTATGATGGAGCTGTCCTACAATGAGCAGTTCTTC
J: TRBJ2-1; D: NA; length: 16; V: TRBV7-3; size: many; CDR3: CASSLTSRESYNEQFF; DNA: TGTGCCAGCAGCTTAACGTCTCGGGAGTCCTACAATGAGCAGTTCTTC
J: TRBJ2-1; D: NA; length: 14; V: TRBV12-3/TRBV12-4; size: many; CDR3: CASSLGGRTEEQFF; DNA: TGTGCCAGCAGTTTAGGCGGTCGGACAGAAGAGCAGTTCTTC
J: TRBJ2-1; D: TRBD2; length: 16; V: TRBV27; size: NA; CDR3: CASSRPTSENYNEQFF; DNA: TGTGCCAGCAGTCGACCAACTAGCGAGAACTACAATGAGCAGTTCTTC
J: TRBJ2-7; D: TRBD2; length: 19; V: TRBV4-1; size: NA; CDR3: CASSQEPQAGLAGANEQYF; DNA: TGCGCCAGCAGCCAAGAGCCACAAGCCGGACTAGCGGGAGCGAACGAGCAGTACTTC
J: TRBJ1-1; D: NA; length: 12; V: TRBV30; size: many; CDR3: CAWSKGHQEAFF; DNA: TGTGCCTGGAGTAAGGGACATCAAGAAGCTTTCTTT
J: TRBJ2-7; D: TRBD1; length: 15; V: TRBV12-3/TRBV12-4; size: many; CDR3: CASSSSGTGGIEQYF; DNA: TGTGCCAGCAGTTCCTCAGGGACAGGGGGTATCGAGCAGTACTTC
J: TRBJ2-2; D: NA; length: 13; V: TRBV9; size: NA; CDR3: CASSAVGAGELFF; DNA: TGTGCCAGCAGCGCCGTTGGGGCCGGGGAGCTGTTTTTT
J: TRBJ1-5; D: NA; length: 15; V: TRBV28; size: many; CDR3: CASRVFVDSNQPQHF; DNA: TGTGCCAGCAGAGTGTTTGTTGATAGCAATCAGCCCCAGCATTTT
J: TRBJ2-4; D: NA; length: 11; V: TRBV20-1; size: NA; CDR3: CSARETNIQYF; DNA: TGCAGTGCTAGAGAGACAAACATTCAGTACTTC
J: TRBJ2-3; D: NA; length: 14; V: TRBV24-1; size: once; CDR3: CATEPGFGTDTQYF; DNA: TGTGCCACAGAGCCAGGATTTGGCACAGATACGCAGTATTTT
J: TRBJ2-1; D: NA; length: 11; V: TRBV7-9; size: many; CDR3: CASSQEGEQFF; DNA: TGTGCCAGCAGCCAGGAGGGTGAGCAGTTCTTC
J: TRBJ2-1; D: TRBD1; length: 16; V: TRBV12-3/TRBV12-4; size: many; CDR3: CASSSDRAPRYNEQFF; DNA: TGTGCCAGCAGTTCAGACAGGGCCCCCCGGTACAATGAGCAGTTCTTC
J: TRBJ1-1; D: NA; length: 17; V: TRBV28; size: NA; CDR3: CASSNMGSGTMNTEAFF; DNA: TGTGCCAGCAGTAATATGGGGAGCGGGACCATGAACACTGAAGCTTTCTTT
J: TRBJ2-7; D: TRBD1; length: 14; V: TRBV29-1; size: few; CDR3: CSVTLPRGNYEQYF; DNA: TGCAGCGTTACCCTTCCCAGGGGGAACTACGAGCAGTACTTC
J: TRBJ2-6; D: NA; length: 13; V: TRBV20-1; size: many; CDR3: CSAQNSGANVLTF; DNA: TGCAGTGCTCAAAATTCTGGGGCCAACGTCCTGACTTTC
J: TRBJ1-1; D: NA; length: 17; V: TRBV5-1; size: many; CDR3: CASSLATAGTTNTEAFF; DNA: TGCGCCAGCAGCTTGGCGACTGCCGGGACTACTAACACTGAAGCTTTCTTT